A single sample is the source of the 20 T cell receptor beta chains below, sequenced in a study of spatial heterogeneity in lung cancer. Time point given: sample taken at primary tumor resection. TCRdb re-called the 5' RACE reads through MiXCR, storing one row per CDR3 protein. The table shows about 48,000 distinct CDR3 sequences, with approximately 5.7% occurring only once. The source was PBMCs, collected at surgery. The receptors were sampled from a male donor with early-stage non-small cell lung cancer.

CDR3 sequence reads: CASSLGDRADTQYF. The CDR3 DNA is TGTGCCAGCAGTTTGGGAGACAGGGCAGATACGCAGTATTTT. This rearrangement joins TRBV27 to TRBJ2-3; 7 nucleotides align to TRBD1. Trimming removed 3 bases from V and 4 bases from J; junction bases left unmatched: 4. This CDR3 has 14 amino acids. CDR1 MNHEY and CDR2 SMNVEV come from the germline V gene (reference sequence).

This clonotype was counted at least ten times. V usage is TRBV20-1 and J usage is TRBJ2-3; no reliable D call. The CDR3 is 13 amino acids. V was pared by 3 bases and J by 0 bases, with 7 bases between. CDR1 and CDR2 (germline): DFQATT, SNEGSKA (reference sequence). CDR3 DNA: TGCAGTGCTAGTGCCTCGAGCACAGATACGCAGTATTTT. Protein sequence: CSASASSTDTQYF.

This clonotype has ten or more counts. The chain has TRBV20-1 and TRBJ2-1; 9 bases align to TRBD2. CDR3 length: 16 residues. The J segment lost 7 bases and the V segment lost 5 bases, leaving 15 bases of the junction unmatched. Looked up from germline, CDR1 is DFQATT and CDR2 is SNEGSKA (reference sequence). CDR3 sequence reads: CSAQRAGGRIGNEQFF. The CDR3 region has the DNA TGCAGTGCTCAGAGGGCGGGAGGGCGGATAGGGAATGAGCAGTTCTTC.

This clonotype was detected many times. The rearrangement links TRBV5-1 to TRBJ2-3, with TRBD2 matching over 14 bases. Trimming at V came to 2 bases and at J to 5 bases, leaving 4 bases not matched to a gene. Germline values: CDR1 SGHRS, CDR2 YFSETQ. This CDR3 is built from 16 residues. CDR3: CASSFTGLAGGDTQYF. CDR3 coding DNA: TGCGCCAGCAGCTTTACCGGACTAGCGGGAGGAGATACGCAGTATTTT.

The table lists this clonotype with many counts. This chain uses TRBV4-3 with TRBJ2-3; 15 positions agree with TRBD2. The germline V gene has CDR1 LGHNA and CDR2 YSLEER. After removal of 1 base from V and 3 bases from J, the junction contained 8 bases not matched to a gene. This CDR3 has 19 amino acids. The CDR3 loop is CASSQGTRGLAGGTDTQYF. The CDR3, as DNA: TGCGCCAGCAGCCAAGGAACTAGAGGACTAGCGGGAGGGACAGATACGCAGTATTTT.

This clonotype was seen more than once but under ten times. A much larger clone lies one base from this, so it may be a read error. The V and J genes are TRBV20-1 and TRBJ1-4, with a weak D call TRBD1 (6 bases). The CDR3 is 15 residues long. Trimming removed 5 bases from V and 5 bases from J, with 18 bases in between. Per the germline V gene, CDR1 is DFQATT and CDR2 is SNEGSKA (reference sequence). CDR3 protein: CSAGPPRQANEKLFF. Here the CDR3 DNA reads TGCAGTGCTGGGCCACCGAGACAGGCAAATGAAAAACTGTTTTTT.

This clonotype was recorded many times. This sequence joins TRBV6-1 and TRBJ2-1, with D possibly being TRBD2 (6 bases). The CDR3 has 13 residues. V lost 4 bases to trimming and J lost 8 bases, with 12 bases between them. Germline V gene data show CDR1 as MNHNS and CDR2 as SASEGT. The CDR3 DNA sequence: TGTGCCAGCAGTGGGACGCCGGGGGATGAGCAGTTCTTC. Its protein product is CASSGTPGDEQFF.

In its sample, this clonotype was seen many times. The chain carries TRBV24-1 and TRBJ2-2, with D tentatively TRBD2 (5 bases). The germline CDR1 and CDR2 sequences are KGHDR and SFDVKD. Deletions cut 2 bases from V and 7 bases from J, with 7 bases between. The CDR3 length is 13 residues. CDR3 DNA: TGTGCCACCAGTGATTCACGGGGCGGGGAGCTGTTTTTT. This translates into CATSDSRGGELFF.

This clonotype was recorded a few times. The chain combines TRBV12-3 or TRBV12-4 with TRBJ2-2; D perhaps matches TRBD2 (6 bases). The CDR3 extends over 13 amino acids. The ends were cut back, 8 bases at V and 0 bases at J, with 7 bases in the middle. CDR3 bases: TGTGCCAGCGGGGGGACGAACACCGGGGAGCTGTTTTTT. This gives the protein CASGGTNTGELFF.

The rearrangement uses TRBV29-1 and TRBJ2-3, with 8 bases identical to TRBD2. The CDR3 contains 12 residues. The germline CDR1 and CDR2 sequences are SQVTM and ANQGSEA. V shed 6 bases, J shed 5 bases, and the junction held 4 bases outside the gene matches. The DNA of the CDR3 is TGCAGCGTGCGGGGGGAAAGAGATACGCAGTATTTT. Translated: CSVRGERDTQYF.

The sample holds many counts of this clonotype. This chain connects TRBV21-1 to TRBJ2-2; TRBD2, the table's D call, lacks a check against the DNA. TRBV21-1 constitutes a pseudogene. The CDR3 length is 16 residues. The CDR3 bases are TGTGCCAGCACGGGACTAGCGGGGGGCCACACCGGGGAGCTGTTTTTT. Amino acid sequence: CASTGLAGGHTGELFF.

There are many counts of this clonotype. The rearrangement links TRBV6-5 to TRBJ2-7, with 7 bases matching TRBD1. The CDR3 totals 12 residues. The germline gives CDR1 MNHEY, CDR2 SVGAGI. V was pared by 6 bases and J by 4 bases, with 3 bases of the junction left unmatched. Here the CDR3 DNA reads TGTGCCAGCAGCCGGACAGGATACGAGCAGTACTTC. As protein: CASSRTGYEQYF.

In its sample, this clonotype was seen many times. The rearrangement joins TRBV7-2 to TRBJ2-1; 7 bases line up with TRBD1. Germline loops: CDR1 SGHTA, CDR2 FQGNSA. J lost 2 bases, V lost 5 bases, and 6 bases had no gene match. This CDR3 contains 15 residues. The DNA of the CDR3 is TGTGCCAGCAGCCGGACAGGACTGACCTACAATGAGCAGTTCTTC. This sequence encodes CASSRTGLTYNEQFF.

This clonotype has at least ten counts. This chain joins TRBV28 and TRBJ1-1, with 9 bases lining up with TRBD1. The CDR3 runs to 16 residues. The V segment lost 6 bases and the J segment 5 bases; nucleotides outside the gene matches: 13. Germline V gives CDR1 MDHEN, CDR2 SYDVKM. CDR3 sequence: CASRLRDRAWRTEAFF. CDR3 bases: TGTGCCAGCAGACTCCGGGACAGGGCTTGGAGGACTGAAGCTTTCTTT.

The table lists this clonotype with many counts. This chain uses TRBV5-4 with TRBJ2-1; 8 bases are shared with TRBD2. Trimming cost V 1 base and J 4 bases; bases outside gene matches: 7. The V gene's germline CDR1 is SGHNT and CDR2 YYREEE (reference sequence). The CDR3 consists of 16 residues. CDR3 amino acids: CASSLKILAAYNEQFF. CDR3 DNA sequence: TGTGCCAGCAGCTTGAAGATACTAGCGGCGTACAATGAGCAGTTCTTC.

This clonotype has ten or more counts. This chain joins TRBV19 and TRBJ2-1; the match to TRBD1 covers 9 bases. The CDR3 spans 17 residues. Trimming at V came to 5 bases and at J to 0 bases, leaving 8 bases not matched to a gene. CDR1 LNHDA and CDR2 SQIVND come from the germline V gene (reference sequence). The CDR3: CASSPLDRGGSYNEQFF. Written as DNA, the CDR3 is TGTGCCAGTAGTCCCTTGGACAGGGGAGGCTCCTACAATGAGCAGTTCTTC. Using reference TRBV19 and TRBJ2-1 for the parts outside the CDR3, the full variable domain is DGGITQSPKYLFRKEGQNVTLSCEQNLNHDAMYWYRQDPGQGLRLIYYSQIVNDFQKGDIAEGYSVSREKKESFPLTVTSAQKNPTAFYLCASSPLDRGGSYNEQFFGPGTRLTVL.

This clonotype was seen many times. The chain employs TRBV9 and TRBJ2-7, with D uncertain. The V end lost 0 bases, the J end lost 0 bases, and 10 bases lay between the germline ends. Germline CDR1 SGDLS, CDR2 YYNGEE. There are 15 residues in the CDR3. This chain's CDR3 is CASSVGWASSYEQYF. CDR3 DNA sequence: TGTGCCAGCAGCGTAGGTTGGGCAAGCTCCTACGAGCAGTACTTC.

This clonotype was picked up many times. The chain links TRBV20-1 to TRBJ1-1; D is possibly TRBD1 (6 bases). The CDR3 consists of 18 residues. Germline V CDR1 and CDR2: DFQATT, SNEGSKA (reference sequence). V lost 1 base and J 3 bases, leaving 24 bases between the germline ends. The DNA for the CDR3 is TGCAGTGCTAGAGCGCTGGGTTTGTGGGGGGCGCCGGACACTGAAGCTTTCTTT. Translating gives CSARALGLWGAPDTEAFF.

This rearrangement joins TRBV20-1 to TRBJ2-1; 7 bases align to TRBD2. Germline loops: CDR1 DFQATT, CDR2 SNEGSKA (reference sequence). The CDR3 has 13 residues. Trimming at V came to 3 bases and at J to 5 bases, leaving 4 bases not matched to a gene. CDR3 in DNA: TGCAGTGCTAGTGGGACTATGAACAATGAGCAGTTCTTC. It specifies CSASGTMNNEQFF.

This clonotype was observed many times. This rearrangement joins TRBV5-5 to TRBJ2-1; 11 nucleotides line up with TRBD2. V lost 2 bases and J lost 8; bases outside the gene matches: 6. CDR3 size: 15 residues. Per the germline V gene, CDR1 is SGHKS and CDR2 is YYEKEE (reference sequence). The CDR3 DNA sequence: TGTGCCAGCAGCTTTAGCGGGAGGGCCCCCCATGAGCAGTTCTTC. It yields the protein CASSFSGRAPHEQFF.